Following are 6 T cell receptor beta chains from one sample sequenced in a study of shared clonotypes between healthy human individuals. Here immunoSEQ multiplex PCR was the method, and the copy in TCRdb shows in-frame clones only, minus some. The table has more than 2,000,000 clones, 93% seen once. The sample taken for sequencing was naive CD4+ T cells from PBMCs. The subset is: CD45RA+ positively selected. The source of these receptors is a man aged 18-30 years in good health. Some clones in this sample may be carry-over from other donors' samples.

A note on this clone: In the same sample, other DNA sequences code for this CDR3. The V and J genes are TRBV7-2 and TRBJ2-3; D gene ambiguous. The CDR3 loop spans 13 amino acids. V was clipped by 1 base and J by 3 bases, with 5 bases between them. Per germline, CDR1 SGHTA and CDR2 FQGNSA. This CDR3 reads CASSLELTDTQYF. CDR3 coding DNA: TGTGCCAGCAGCTTAGAGCTGACAGATACGCAGTATTTT.

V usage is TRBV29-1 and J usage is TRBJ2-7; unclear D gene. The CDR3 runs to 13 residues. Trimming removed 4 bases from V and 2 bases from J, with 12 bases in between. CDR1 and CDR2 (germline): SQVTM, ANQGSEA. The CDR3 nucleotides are TGCAGCGTTGGTCTTTACGGAGCCTACGAGCAGTACTTC. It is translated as CSVGLYGAYEQYF.

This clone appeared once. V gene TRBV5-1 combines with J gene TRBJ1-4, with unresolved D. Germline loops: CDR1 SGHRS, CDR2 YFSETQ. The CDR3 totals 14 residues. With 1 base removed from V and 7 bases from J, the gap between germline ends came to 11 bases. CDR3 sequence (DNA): TGCGCCAGCAGCTTGATATCGGACGGTGAAAAACTGTTTTTT. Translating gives CASSLISDGEKLFF.

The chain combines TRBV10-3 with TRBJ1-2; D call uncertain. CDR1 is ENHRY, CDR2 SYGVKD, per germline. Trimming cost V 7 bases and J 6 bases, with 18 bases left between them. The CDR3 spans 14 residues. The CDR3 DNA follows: TGTGCCATCAACCGAAGAGTGAGTAATGATGGCTACACCTTC. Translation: CAINRRVSNDGYTF.

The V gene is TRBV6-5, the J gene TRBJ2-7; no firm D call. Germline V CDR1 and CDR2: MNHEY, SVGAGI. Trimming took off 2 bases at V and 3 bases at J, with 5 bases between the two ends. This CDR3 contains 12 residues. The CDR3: CASSYDRYEQYF. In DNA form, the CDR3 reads TGTGCCAGCAGTTACGATCGCTACGAGCAGTACTTC.

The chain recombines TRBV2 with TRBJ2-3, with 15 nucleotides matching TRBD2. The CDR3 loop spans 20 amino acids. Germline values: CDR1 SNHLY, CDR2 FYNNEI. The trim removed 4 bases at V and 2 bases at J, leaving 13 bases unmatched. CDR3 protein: CASSGTSGRAALLFTDTQYF. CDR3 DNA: TGTGCCAGCAGTGGGACTAGCGGGAGGGCGGCCCTATTATTCACAGATACGCAGTATTTT. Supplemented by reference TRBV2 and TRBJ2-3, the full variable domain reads EPEVTQTPSHQVTQMGQEVILRCVPISNHLYFYWYRQILGQKVEFLVSFYNNEISEKSEIFDDQFSVERPDGSNFTLKIRSTKLEDSAMYFCASSGTSGRAALLFTDTQYFGPGTRLTVL.